What follows are 4 T cell receptor beta chains derived from one specimen sequenced in a study of blood T cell repertoires in COVID-19. Only in-frame clones appear in the TCRdb table, and some are missing; sequencing was by immunoSEQ multiplex PCR. Of 250,000 to 300,000 clones in the sample, 90% were seen once. The sequencing input was PBMCs or T cells enriched from blood (not recorded which). The receptors were gathered from a woman aged 25 to 39 who had recovered from COVID-19.

The rearrangement links TRBV10-3 to TRBJ2-7, with D perhaps matching TRBD1 (6 bases). The CDR3 consists of 14 residues. Per germline, CDR1 ENHRY and CDR2 SYGVKD. V lost 3 bases, J lost 4 bases, and 13 bases lay in between. The DNA of the CDR3 is TGTGCCATCAGTGACGGCAGGGGTCGGTACGAGCAGTACTTC. This gives the protein CAISDGRGRYEQYF.

This clone was seen just once. This rearrangement joins TRBV28 to TRBJ1-2; a possible D gene is TRBD1 (5 bases). CDR1 is MDHEN, CDR2 SYDVKM, per germline. The V end lost 7 bases, the J end lost 6 bases, and 24 bases lay between the germline ends. CDR3 length: 16 amino acids. This CDR3 reads CASTGAGGVFLDGYTF. The CDR3 DNA is TGTGCCAGCACCGGAGCGGGGGGGGTATTCTTAGATGGCTACACCTTC.

This clone appeared a single time. The V call is TRBV10-3, the J call TRBJ2-1; 7 bases agree with TRBD2. Losses at the gene ends were 6 bases for V and 5 bases for J; bases not matched to a gene: 10. The germline CDR1 and CDR2 sequences are ENHRY and SYGVKD. CDR3 length equals 15 residues. CDR3 nucleotides: TGTGCCATCAGCGCCGGGACTATTATTAACAATGAGCAGTTCTTC. Its translation: CAISAGTIINNEQFF.

This clone was seen a handful of times. The genes are TRBV27 and TRBJ2-1, with TRBD2 matching 14 bases. The germline CDR1 and CDR2 sequences are MNHEY and SMNVEV (reference sequence). Trimming cost V 6 bases and J 8 bases; bases outside gene matches: 6. This CDR3 contains 15 residues. The CDR3 region has the DNA TGTGCCAGCAGCTACGGGACTAGCGGGAGCGATGAGCAGTTCTTC. It is translated as CASSYGTSGSDEQFF.